The clone carrying this T cell receptor beta chain was observed a handful of times. Its antigen is still unknown. This sample was taken from a study of T-cell memory formation after mild COVID-19. General study points: Cross-reactive memory seemingly joined, as some responding clones were found in pre-infection memory.

Using its own MiXCR run on the 5' RACE reads, TCRdb lists one record per CDR3 protein. This table has roughly 400,000 distinct CDR3 sequences, around a sixth appearing once. The V and J ends lost 3 bases and 0 bases, in that order; junction bases with no gene match: 7. Germline-derived CDR1 and CDR2 are MGHDK and SYGVNS. The CDR3 has 16 amino acids. This clonotype was obtained from a man between 18 and 35 years old who had mild COVID-19 (a few samples of this study predate the infection). Cell type and time point are not known. Sequenced sample: PBMCs or a T cell subset sorted from them (not recorded which). The V and J genes are TRBV25-1 and TRBJ2-7; the match to TRBD1 covers 8 bases. The CDR3 nucleotides read TGTGCCAGCAGTGACCCGACAGGGGCTTTCTCCTACGAGCAGTACTTC. Translated, it gives CASSDPTGAFSYEQYF.